These 21 T cell receptor beta chains originate from one sample sequenced in a study of tumor and adjacent non-tumor tissue in lung cancer. TCRbeta libraries were built with three rounds of nested PCR, modified from ARM-PCR. TCRdb re-derived calls from the multiplex PCR reads in MiXCR, one entry per CDR3 protein. The sample contains approximately 68,000 distinct CDR3 sequences, more than 65% of which appear only once. The template was RNA from unsorted bulk tissue. More than 3 cm separated this lung sample from the edge of the tumor. The sample taken for sequencing was distant non-tumor lung tissue. The receptors stem from a man between 60 and 75 years old with non-small cell lung cancer.

This clonotype was detected only a few times. One junction end does not reproduce the germline sequence, and a read error may be involved. The genes are TRBV10-3 and TRBJ2-5; the D gene is possibly TRBD2 (6 bases). This CDR3 region has 15 residues. The V gene's germline CDR1 is ENHRY and CDR2 SYGVKD. Here the CDR3 reads CAISVASETQEAQYF. The CDR3 DNA follows: TGTGCCATCAGTGTGGCTAGCGAAACTCAAGAGGCCCAATACTTC.

As concerns this clonotype: A much larger clone lies a single base off, so this may be a read error. For the CDR3, the DNA is TGTGCCACCAGTGCCCCCGGGACTAGCGGAACCTACAATGAGCAGTTCTTC. Encoded protein: CATSAPGTSGTYNEQFF. This rearrangement joins TRBV24-1 to TRBJ2-1; TRBD2 aligns across 11 bases. V was pared by 5 bases and J by 2 bases, with 7 bases of the junction left unmatched. The CDR3 length is 17 residues. Germline CDR1 KGHDR, CDR2 SFDVKD.

The chain employs TRBV20-1 and TRBJ2-7; TRBD2 might be the D (6 bases). The CDR3 totals 12 residues. Per the germline V gene, CDR1 is DFQATT and CDR2 is SNEGSKA (reference sequence). Trimming took off 3 bases at V and 6 bases at J, with 12 bases between the two ends. CDR3 in amino acids: CSARMRDPEQYF. The CDR3 nucleotides are TGCAGTGCTAGGATGCGGGATCCCGAGCAGTACTTC.

The sample holds a few counts of this clonotype. The J gene is TRBJ2-7, the V gene TRBV12-3 or TRBV12-4, with 7 bases matching TRBD1. CDR3 size: 14 residues. V gave up 5 bases and J gave up 7 bases; unmatched junction bases: 11. CDR3 loop: CASSQGQDCLEQYF. Written as DNA, the CDR3 is TGTGCCAGCAGTCAAGGACAGGACTGCTTAGAGCAGTACTTC.

In regard to this clonotype: An end of the junction does not agree with germline; a read error may underlie this. The chain recombines TRBV7-9 with TRBJ2-7; 7 bases are shared with TRBD1. This CDR3 contains 16 residues. Germline V CDR1 and CDR2: SEHNR, FQNEAQ (reference sequence). This CDR3 reads CASSPPGTANSYEQHF. The CDR3 DNA is TGTGCCAGCAGCCCCCCCGGGACAGCGAACTCCTATGAGCAGCACTTC. Based on the CDR3 plus reference TRBV7-9 and TRBJ2-7, the full variable domain is DTGVSQNPRHKITKRGQNVTFRCDPISEHNRLYWYRQTLGQGPEFLTYFQNEAQLEKSRLLSDRFSAERPKGSFSTLEIQRTEQGDSAMYLCASSPPGTANSYEQHFGPGTRLTVT.

In this sample, this clonotype turned up once. The junction shows a germline mismatch at one end, possibly a read error. The CDR3 region has the DNA TGTGCCAGTAGTCTCTACCCGGCCACGATCACCGTGGAGCTGTTTTTT. Translating it yields CASSLYPATITVELFF. The chain links TRBV12-3 or TRBV12-4 to TRBJ2-2, with unresolved D. The CDR3 totals 16 residues.

As concerns this clonotype: Sequence at one end of the junction differs from germline and may be a read error. The chain carries TRBV12-3 or TRBV12-4 and TRBJ1-2, with 7 bases that match TRBD1. CDR3 length: 15 amino acids. CDR3 nucleotides: TGTGCCAGCAGCAATCCAATGACAGGGTTCTATGGATACACCTTC. Its protein product is CASSNPMTGFYGYTF.

A note on this clonotype: A read error is possible here, since a much larger clone lies one base away. The rearrangement uses TRBV19 and TRBJ2-3, with unresolved D. This CDR3 contains 15 residues. Germline V gene sequence: CDR1 LNHDA, CDR2 SQIVND (reference sequence). The DNA for the CDR3 is TGTGCCAGTAGTATTTCGCGGTCGGGCACAAATACGCAGTATTTT. It is translated as CASSISRSGTNTQYF.

Note on this clonotype: A read error may produce the germline difference seen at one junction end. The chain links TRBV5-1 to TRBJ2-5, with D unclear. Germline-derived CDR1 and CDR2 are SGHRS and YFSETQ. The CDR3 spans 14 residues. As DNA, the CDR3 is TGTGCCAGCAGCTTGGCGAATACAGAGGATACCCAGTACTTC. It translates to CASSLANTEDTQYF.

The sample holds a few counts of this clonotype. The V call is TRBV7-2, the J call TRBJ2-5, with no clear D. Germline V gene sequence: CDR1 SGHTA, CDR2 FQGNSA. The CDR3 is made up of 17 amino acids. Trimming pared 2 bases from V and 5 bases from J, leaving 21 bases between. The CDR3 is CASSLRCLRNLIETQYF. The DNA for the CDR3 is TGTGCCAGCAGCTTACGCTGCTTGCGGAACCTCATCGAGACCCAGTACTTC.

About this clonotype itself: No conserved phenylalanine or tryptophan is present at the end of the CDR3, so a read error is the likely explanation. No DNA is shown, since the ends of the CDR3 on it are uncertain; the CDR3 is the one TCRdb lists. The J gene is TRBJ2-1, the V gene TRBV30; the DNA was not used to check the table's D call, TRBD2. 15 amino acids form the CDR3, both terminal residues included. Germline V gene sequence: CDR1 GTSNPN, CDR2 SVGIG (reference sequence). CDR3 region: CAWSPSMASGAGRFL.

The sample holds one count of this clonotype. Sequence at one end of the junction differs from germline and may be a read error. This sequence joins TRBV29-1 and TRBJ2-4; no definite D call. The CDR3 consists of 11 residues. Germline lookup yields CDR1 SQVTM and CDR2 ANQGSEA. CDR3 residues: CIVESGNIQYF. In DNA, the CDR3 is TGCATCGTTGAGTCCGGGAACATTCAGTACTTC.

This chain joins TRBV24-1 and TRBJ1-2; the D is unclear. The CDR3 is made up of 15 amino acids. Per the germline V gene, CDR1 is KGHDR and CDR2 is SFDVKD. The ends were cut back, 7 bases at V and 6 bases at J, with 20 bases in the middle. The chain's CDR3 is CATRDHSARPNGYTF. The CDR3 DNA is TGTGCCACCAGAGATCATTCGGCGAGGCCGAATGGCTACACCTTC.

Turning to this clonotype: Germline is not matched at one junction end, which may reflect a read error. This rearrangement joins TRBV10-3 to TRBJ1-6; TRBD1 might be the D (6 bases). Looked up from germline, CDR1 is ENHRY and CDR2 is SYGVKD. The CDR3 contains 14 residues. CDR3 protein: CAIRGGNSNSPLLF. CDR3 DNA sequence: TGTGCTATCAGAGGGGGTAACTCTAATTCACCCCTCCTCTTT.

This clonotype was seen a handful of times. Since a much larger clone is just one base distant, this may be a read error. The chain joins TRBV28 to TRBJ1-5; 8 bases map to TRBD1. TRBJ2-3 explains the end of the DNA better; the J call may be wrong. Germline CDR1 and CDR2: MDHEN and SYDVKM. The CDR3 covers 17 residues. The CDR3 DNA reads as TGTGCCAGCAGGGGATACAGAAGGACAGGGTACAATCAGCCCCAGTATTTT. It translates to CASRGYRRTGYNQPQYF.

Concerning this clonotype itself: Without the conserved terminal phenylalanine or tryptophan, this CDR3 likely stems from a read error. The chain is built from TRBV7-8 and TRBJ2-2; 7 bases line up with TRBD2. Trimming removed 4 bases from V and 10 bases from J; junction bases left unmatched: 18. Germline V CDR1 and CDR2: SGHVS, FQNEAQ. The CDR3 contains 17 residues. CDR3 bases: TGTGCCAGCAGCTCCGCCCCTAGCGGAAATCGCGCCGAGGAGCTGTTTTTA. Protein: CASSSAPSGNRAEELFL.

The V gene is TRBV29-1, the J gene TRBJ2-1; the D gene could be TRBD1 or TRBD2 (9 bases each). The CDR3 totals 18 residues. Germline V gene data show CDR1 as SQVTM and CDR2 as ANQGSEA. The CDR3 reads CIVPGTGQSSGSLKEQFF. The CDR3 DNA is TGCATCGTCCCCGGGACAGGGCAAAGTAGCGGGAGCTTAAAAGAGCAGTTCTTC.

The chain combines TRBV6-1 with TRBJ2-7, with no clear D. The CDR3 has 15 residues. V was pared by 4 bases and J by 5 bases, with 18 bases between. Germline CDR1 reads MNHNS; CDR2 reads SASEGT. Here the CDR3 DNA reads TGTGCCAGCAGTGGAGCCCGTGAACAGTCCAACGAGCAGTACTTC. Protein: CASSGAREQSNEQYF.

About this clonotype: A read error may account for a junction end that differs from germline. The gene calls are TRBV6-1 and TRBJ2-6; weak D call: TRBD1 (5 bases). The CDR3 spans 14 residues. CDR1 is MNHNS and CDR2 is SASEGT in the germline V gene. The CDR3: CASCEGAGANVLTF. CDR3 DNA sequence: TGTGCCAGCTGTGAAGGGGCTGGGGCCAACGTACTGACTTTC.

The chain carries TRBV15 and TRBJ1-1, with TRBD1 matching over 9 bases. Germline V CDR1 and CDR2: LNHNV, YYDKDF (reference sequence). The CDR3 sequence is 17 residues long. The trim removed 7 bases at V and 0 bases at J, leaving 12 bases unmatched. The CDR3 sequence is CATNPRRTGAMNTEAFF. The CDR3 DNA reads TGTGCCACCAACCCGCGGCGGACAGGGGCCATGAACACTGAAGCTTTCTTT.

Comment on this clonotype: Relative to the germline gene, one junction end is altered; a read error may explain this. The chain employs TRBV5-1 and TRBJ1-2; D gene uncertain. The CDR3 extends over 15 amino acids. Germline V gives CDR1 SGHRS, CDR2 YFSETQ. This CDR3 is CASDSTGNLHYGYNF. Here the CDR3 DNA reads TGCGCCAGCGATTCGACCGGGAATCTTCACTATGGCTACAACTTC.